These 23 T cell receptor beta chains were all obtained from the same sample, sequenced in a study of siplizumab effects on memory and regulatory T cells. Here immunoSEQ multiplex PCR was the method, and the copy in TCRdb shows in-frame clones only, minus some. Here the sample spans about 69,000 clones, over 75% being singletons. Input material: Tregs sorted from blood. The source of these receptors is a human donor in good health.

The genes are TRBV7-3 and TRBJ2-1; 7 bases align to TRBD2. Germline-derived CDR1 and CDR2 are SGHTA and FQGTGA. This CDR3 contains 14 residues. The V and J ends lost 2 bases and 5 bases, in that order; junction bases with no gene match: 3. CDR3 region: CASSLGLADNEQFF. The CDR3 DNA follows: TGTGCCAGCAGCTTAGGGCTAGCGGACAATGAGCAGTTCTTC.

V and J are TRBV14 and TRBJ2-5; D remains unclear. Trimming took 5 bases from V and 4 from J, leaving 11 bases between them. Germline CDR1 reads SGHDN; CDR2 reads FVKESK. There are 13 residues in the CDR3. The CDR3 nucleotides are TGTGCCAGCAGCACCCGGTTGTTAGAGACCCAGTACTTC. Translation gives CASSTRLLETQYF.

This clone was seen once. This rearrangement joins TRBV27 to TRBJ2-6; no clear D gene. The germline V gene encodes CDR1 MNHEY and CDR2 SMNVEV (reference sequence). V was clipped by 3 bases and J by 0 bases, with 6 bases between them. The length of the CDR3 is 15 residues. For the CDR3, the DNA is TGTGCCAGCAGTTTCGGCCTCTCTGGGGCCAACGTCCTGACTTTC. It translates to CASSFGLSGANVLTF.

V gene TRBV18 combines with J gene TRBJ2-7; 8 positions match TRBD2. The CDR3 spans 16 residues. The J segment lost 3 bases and the V segment lost 2 bases, leaving 9 bases of the junction unmatched. Germline CDR1 is KGHSH and CDR2 is LQKENI. The CDR3 sequence is CASSPAGGVSGYEQYF. Written as DNA, the CDR3 is TGTGCCAGCTCACCAGCGGGAGGCGTCTCAGGCTACGAGCAGTACTTC.

This rearrangement joins TRBV2 to TRBJ1-2, with unresolved D. V lost 2 bases to trimming and J lost 0 bases, with 4 bases between them. Germline CDR1 is SNHLY and CDR2 is FYNNEI. The CDR3 loop spans 13 amino acids. DNA for the CDR3: TGTGCCAGCAGTGAACAGGCTAACTATGGCTACACCTTC. The encoded protein is CASSEQANYGYTF. The full variable domain, its missing parts supplied by reference TRBV2 and TRBJ1-2, is EPEVTQTPSHQVTQMGQEVILRCVPISNHLYFYWYRQILGQKVEFLVSFYNNEISEKSEIFDDQFSVERPDGSNFTLKIRSTKLEDSAMYFCASSEQANYGYTFGSGTRLTVV.

The chain joins TRBV2 to TRBJ1-4; 8 bases are shared with TRBD1. V trimming: 6 bases; J trimming: 14 bases; junction bases outside the gene matches: 11. The length of the CDR3 is 13 residues. CDR1 is SNHLY and CDR2 is FYNNEI in the germline V gene. This CDR3 is CASSATPGQGLFF. The CDR3 DNA sequence: TGTGCCAGCAGCGCAACCCCCGGACAGGGCCTGTTTTTT.

The chain recombines TRBV6-5 with TRBJ2-1; 7 bases are shared with TRBD2. This CDR3 has 15 residues. CDR1 MNHEY and CDR2 SVGAGI come from the germline V gene. V lost 2 bases and J lost 4; bases outside the gene matches: 5. CDR3 DNA: TGTGCCAGCAGTTACACAAGCGGGAAGTACAATGAGCAGTTCTTC. Protein sequence: CASSYTSGKYNEQFF.

J is TRBJ1-1 and V is TRBV19, with 7 bases matching TRBD1. Trimming took 5 bases from V and 3 from J; bases not matched to a gene: 12. This CDR3 spans 16 amino acids. Germline-derived CDR1 and CDR2 are LNHDA and SQIVND (reference sequence). The CDR3 loop is CASSPSTGVRDTEAFF. CDR3 in DNA: TGTGCCAGTAGTCCAAGCACAGGGGTCAGGGACACTGAAGCTTTCTTT.

The chain uses TRBV6-1 and TRBJ2-5, with 7 bases that match TRBD1. From germline, CDR1 is MNHNS and CDR2 SASEGT. The CDR3 is 14 residues long. V shed 6 bases and J 2 bases; nucleotides not matched to a gene: 6. CDR3 amino acids: CASRVQGTQETQYF. CDR3 nucleotide sequence: TGTGCCAGCAGAGTACAGGGGACACAAGAGACCCAGTACTTC.

The V and J genes are TRBV21-1 and TRBJ1-5. TRBV21-1 is tagged as a pseudogene. There are 13 residues in the CDR3. In DNA form, the CDR3 reads TGTGCCAGCAGCAAAGGGAGATGTGTGACCCAGCATTTT. This sequence encodes CASSKGRCVTQHF.

As to this clone: With a much larger clone just one base away, this may be a read error. Distinct nucleotide sequences in the sample also encode this CDR3. The chain couples TRBV7-9 to TRBJ1-1; D is unresolved. This CDR3 contains 14 residues. Between the trimmed V and J ends, which lost 3 bases and 1 base, there was a span of 9 bases. Germline loops: CDR1 SEHNR, CDR2 FQNEAQ (reference sequence). CDR3 loop: CASSFPSRNTEAFF. CDR3 bases: TGTGCCAGCAGCTTTCCCTCGAGGAACACTGAAGCTTTCTTT.

This rearrangement joins TRBV5-1 to TRBJ1-4; D unresolved. Germline loops: CDR1 SGHRS, CDR2 YFSETQ. The CDR3 spans 13 residues. Trimming stripped 0 bases from V and 5 bases from J, with 5 bases between. For the CDR3, the DNA is TGCGCCAGCAGCTTGGCCTCCAATGAAAAACTGTTTTTT. Protein: CASSLASNEKLFF.

The chain links TRBV5-1 to TRBJ2-6, with no clear D. This CDR3 has 15 amino acids. Germline CDR1 SGHRS, CDR2 YFSETQ. Deletions cut 4 bases from V and 2 bases from J, with 10 bases between. The CDR3 region is CASSMTRAGANVLTF. CDR3 bases: TGCGCCAGCAGCATGACCCGCGCTGGGGCCAACGTCCTGACTTTC.

By share, this clone counts as medium-sized (0.01 to 0.1%). Distinct nucleotide sequences in the sample also encode this CDR3. The CDR3 DNA follows: TGCGCCAGCAGCCAGCAGGACAGGGGGCGGAATCAGCCCCAGCATTTT. It translates to CASSQQDRGRNQPQHF. The chain couples TRBV4-1 to TRBJ1-5; 11 positions agree with TRBD1. This CDR3 has 16 amino acids. V lost 3 bases and J lost 4; bases outside the gene matches: 5. The germline V gene encodes CDR1 MGHRA and CDR2 YSYEKL.

Only one count was recorded for this clone. The V gene is TRBV19, the J gene TRBJ2-5; D not certain. This CDR3 comprises 14 residues. Germline loops: CDR1 LNHDA, CDR2 SQIVND (reference sequence). Trimming removed 3 bases from V and 1 base from J, with 9 bases in between. The CDR3: CASSMSWTQETQYF. The DNA for the CDR3 is TGTGCCAGTAGTATGAGTTGGACCCAAGAGACCCAGTACTTC.

In DNA form, the CDR3 reads TGTGCCAGCAGCTCTAGGGTCACAGATACGCAGTATTTT. Its protein product is CASSSRVTDTQYF. J is TRBJ2-3 and V is TRBV7-2; D unresolved. Trimming removed 4 bases from V and 2 bases from J, with 7 bases in between. The CDR3 spans 13 residues. The germline gives CDR1 SGHTA, CDR2 FQGNSA.

The chain couples TRBV5-1 to TRBJ2-7; D gene uncertain. From germline, CDR1 is SGHRS and CDR2 YFSETQ. The CDR3 runs 13 residues. The V end lost 7 bases, the J end lost 3 bases, and 14 bases lay between the germline ends. CDR3: CASRRSVDYEQYF. CDR3 in DNA: TGCGCCAGCCGTCGTTCTGTCGACTACGAGCAGTACTTC.

The chain employs TRBV19 and TRBJ1-2; D is uncertain. The CDR3 is made up of 13 amino acids. In germline, CDR1 is LNHDA, CDR2 SQIVND (reference sequence). Trimming pared 3 bases from V and 6 bases from J, leaving 11 bases between. The CDR3 loop is CASSMIGGHGYTF. As DNA, the CDR3 is TGTGCCAGTAGTATGATTGGAGGACATGGCTACACCTTC.

The CDR3 sequence is CAWSATRGQYF. The CDR3 nucleotides read TGTGCCTGGAGTGCAACCAGGGGGCAGTATTTT. J is TRBJ2-3 and V is TRBV30, with a possible D match to TRBD1 (6 bases). The germline V gene encodes CDR1 GTSNPN and CDR2 SVGIG (reference sequence). Trimming removed 1 base from V and 11 bases from J, with 10 bases in between. The CDR3 has 11 amino acids.

This chain joins TRBV5-1 and TRBJ2-2; the D gene is possibly TRBD1 (6 bases). This CDR3 comprises 15 residues. The V and J ends lost 5 bases and 5 bases respectively, with 16 bases between them. The germline V gene has CDR1 SGHRS and CDR2 YFSETQ. The CDR3 DNA follows: TGCGCCAGCAGGCTTTTTTGGACAGAGACCGGGGAGCTGTTTTTT. Protein sequence: CASRLFWTETGELFF.

The chain recombines TRBV5-6 with TRBJ2-3; unclear D gene. There are 13 residues in the CDR3. Trimming removed 0 bases from V and 3 bases from J, with 5 bases in between. Germline V CDR1 and CDR2: SGHDT, YYEEEE. This chain's CDR3 is CASSLAKTDTQYF. The CDR3, as DNA: TGTGCCAGCAGCTTGGCCAAAACAGATACGCAGTATTTT.

This chain uses TRBV5-5 with TRBJ2-7; D unresolved. V was pared by 6 bases and J by 7 bases, with 23 bases between. Germline assignment: CDR1 SGHKS and CDR2 YYEKEE (reference sequence). The CDR3 sequence is 15 residues long. The CDR3 sequence: CASTPNGVIAEEQYF. CDR3 DNA: TGTGCCAGCACGCCCAATGGGGTCATCGCGGAGGAGCAGTACTTC.

The rearrangement links TRBV19 to TRBJ1-1; D is uncertain. V was cut by 6 bases and J by 4 bases, with 9 bases left in between. This CDR3 has 12 amino acids. Germline V gene data show CDR1 as LNHDA and CDR2 as SQIVND (reference sequence). The chain's CDR3 is CASRTKPTEAFF. The DNA of the CDR3 is TGTGCCAGTAGGACCAAGCCCACTGAAGCTTTCTTT.